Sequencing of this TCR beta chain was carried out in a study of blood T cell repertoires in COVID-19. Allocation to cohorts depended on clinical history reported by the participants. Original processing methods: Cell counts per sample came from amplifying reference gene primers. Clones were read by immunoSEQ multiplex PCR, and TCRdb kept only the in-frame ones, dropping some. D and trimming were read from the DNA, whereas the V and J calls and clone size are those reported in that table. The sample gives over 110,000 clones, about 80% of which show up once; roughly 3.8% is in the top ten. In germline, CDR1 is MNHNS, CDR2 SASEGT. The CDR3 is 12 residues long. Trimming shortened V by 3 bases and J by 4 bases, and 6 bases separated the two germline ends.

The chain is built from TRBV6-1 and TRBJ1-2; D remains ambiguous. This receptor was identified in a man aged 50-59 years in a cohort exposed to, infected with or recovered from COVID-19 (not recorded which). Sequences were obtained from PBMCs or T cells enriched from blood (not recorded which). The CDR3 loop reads CASSDGAYGYTF. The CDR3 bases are TGTGCCAGCAGTGACGGAGCCTATGGCTACACCTTC.